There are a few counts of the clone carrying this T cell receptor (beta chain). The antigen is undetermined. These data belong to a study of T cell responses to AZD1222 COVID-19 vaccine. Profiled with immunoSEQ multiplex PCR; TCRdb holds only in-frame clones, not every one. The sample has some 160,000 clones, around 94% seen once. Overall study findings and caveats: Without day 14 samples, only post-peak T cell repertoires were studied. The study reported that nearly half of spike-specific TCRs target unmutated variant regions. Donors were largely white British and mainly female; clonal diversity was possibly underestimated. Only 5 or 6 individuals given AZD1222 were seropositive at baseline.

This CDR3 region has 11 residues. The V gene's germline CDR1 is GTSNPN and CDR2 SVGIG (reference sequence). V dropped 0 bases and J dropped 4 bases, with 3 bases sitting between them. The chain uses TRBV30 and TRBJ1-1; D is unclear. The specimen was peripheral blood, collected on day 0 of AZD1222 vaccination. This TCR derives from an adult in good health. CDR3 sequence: CAWSVGTEAFF. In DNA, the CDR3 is TGTGCCTGGAGTGTGGGCACTGAAGCTTTCTTT.